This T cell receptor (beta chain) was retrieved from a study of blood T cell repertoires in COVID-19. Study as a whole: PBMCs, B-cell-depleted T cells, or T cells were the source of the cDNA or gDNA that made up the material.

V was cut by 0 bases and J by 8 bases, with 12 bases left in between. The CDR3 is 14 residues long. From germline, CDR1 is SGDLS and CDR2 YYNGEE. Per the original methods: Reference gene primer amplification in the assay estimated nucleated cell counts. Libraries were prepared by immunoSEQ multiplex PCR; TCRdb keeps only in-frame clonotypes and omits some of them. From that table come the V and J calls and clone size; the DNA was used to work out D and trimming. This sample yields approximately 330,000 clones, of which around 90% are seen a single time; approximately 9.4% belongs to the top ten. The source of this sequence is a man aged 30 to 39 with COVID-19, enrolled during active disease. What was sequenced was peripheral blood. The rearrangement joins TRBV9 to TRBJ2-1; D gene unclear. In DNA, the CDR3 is TGTGCCAGCAGCGTAGCTGGTCATTCGGATGAGCAGTTCTTC. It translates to CASSVAGHSDEQFF.